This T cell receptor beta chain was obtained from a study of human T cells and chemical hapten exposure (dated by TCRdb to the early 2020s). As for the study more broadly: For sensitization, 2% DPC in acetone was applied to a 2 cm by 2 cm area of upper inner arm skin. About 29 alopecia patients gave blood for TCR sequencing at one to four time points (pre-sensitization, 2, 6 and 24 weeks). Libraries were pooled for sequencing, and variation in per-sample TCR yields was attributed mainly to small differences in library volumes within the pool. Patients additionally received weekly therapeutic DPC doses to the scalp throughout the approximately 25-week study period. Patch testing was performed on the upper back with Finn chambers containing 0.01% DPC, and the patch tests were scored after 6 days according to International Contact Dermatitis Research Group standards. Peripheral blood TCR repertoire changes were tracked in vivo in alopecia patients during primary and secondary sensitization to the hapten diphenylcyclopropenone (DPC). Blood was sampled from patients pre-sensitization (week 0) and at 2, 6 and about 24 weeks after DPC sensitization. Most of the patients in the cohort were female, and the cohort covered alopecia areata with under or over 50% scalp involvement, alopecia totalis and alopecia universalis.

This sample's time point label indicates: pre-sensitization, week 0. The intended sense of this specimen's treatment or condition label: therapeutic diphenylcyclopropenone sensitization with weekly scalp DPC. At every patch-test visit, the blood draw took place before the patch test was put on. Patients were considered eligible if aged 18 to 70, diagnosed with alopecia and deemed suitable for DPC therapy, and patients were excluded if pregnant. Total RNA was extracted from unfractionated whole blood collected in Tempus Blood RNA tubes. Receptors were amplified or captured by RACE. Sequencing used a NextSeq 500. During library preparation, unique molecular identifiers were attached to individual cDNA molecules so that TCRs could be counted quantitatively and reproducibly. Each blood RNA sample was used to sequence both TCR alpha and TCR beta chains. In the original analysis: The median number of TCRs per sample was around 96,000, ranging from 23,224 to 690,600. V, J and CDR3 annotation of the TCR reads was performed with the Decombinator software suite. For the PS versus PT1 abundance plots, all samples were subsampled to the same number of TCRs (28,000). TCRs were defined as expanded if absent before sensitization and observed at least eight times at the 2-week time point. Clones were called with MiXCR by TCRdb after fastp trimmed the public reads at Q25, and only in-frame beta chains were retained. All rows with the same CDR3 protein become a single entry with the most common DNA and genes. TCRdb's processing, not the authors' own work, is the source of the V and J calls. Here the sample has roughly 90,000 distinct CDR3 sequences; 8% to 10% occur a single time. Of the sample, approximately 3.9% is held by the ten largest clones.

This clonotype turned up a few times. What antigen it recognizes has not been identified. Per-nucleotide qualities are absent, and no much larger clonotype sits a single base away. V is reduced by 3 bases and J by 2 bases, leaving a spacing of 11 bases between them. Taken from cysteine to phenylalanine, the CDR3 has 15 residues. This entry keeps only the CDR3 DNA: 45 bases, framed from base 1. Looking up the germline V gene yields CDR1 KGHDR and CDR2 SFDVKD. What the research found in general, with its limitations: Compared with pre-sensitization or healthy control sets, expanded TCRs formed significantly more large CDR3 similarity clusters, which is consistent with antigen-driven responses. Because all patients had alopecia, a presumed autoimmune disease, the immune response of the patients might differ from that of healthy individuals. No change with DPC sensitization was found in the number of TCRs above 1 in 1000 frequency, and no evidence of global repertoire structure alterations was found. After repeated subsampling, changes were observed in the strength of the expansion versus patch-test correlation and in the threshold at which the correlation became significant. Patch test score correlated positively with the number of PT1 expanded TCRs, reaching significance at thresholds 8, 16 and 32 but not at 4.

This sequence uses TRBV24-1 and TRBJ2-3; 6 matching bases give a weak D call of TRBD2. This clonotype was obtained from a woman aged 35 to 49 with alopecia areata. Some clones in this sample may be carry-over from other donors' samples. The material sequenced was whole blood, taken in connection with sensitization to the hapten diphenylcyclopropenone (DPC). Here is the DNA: TGTGCCACCAGTGATCCGGGACTCATCACAGATACGCAGTATTTT. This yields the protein CATSDPGLITDTQYF.